This passage covers 10 T cell receptor beta chains from one sample sequenced in a study of sequential checkpoint blockade in melanoma. The sample's treatment: randomized to nivolumab then ipilimumab (arm A) or the reverse (arm B). Data came from immunoSEQ multiplex PCR; TCRdb stores just in-frame clones and leaves some out. The sample contains 2,000 or so clones, around a quarter of which appear only once. The source material was tumor tissue (inferred from file names), sampled from a patient given nivolumab and ipilimumab in sequence. These receptor sequences come from a human donor with melanoma.

A few counts support this clone. This chain joins TRBV18 and TRBJ2-3, with 10 bases that match TRBD1. Germline values: CDR1 KGHSH, CDR2 LQKENI. The CDR3 runs to 18 residues. Germline trimming cut 3 bases from V and 2 bases from J; bases unmatched to any gene: 11. The CDR3 nucleotides read TGTGCCAGCTCACCGCGGCGGTCCGGGACAGGGGCCACAGATACGCAGTATTTT. Translation: CASSPRRSGTGATDTQYF.

This chain connects TRBV19 to TRBJ2-1; tentatively, D is TRBD2 (6 bases). CDR3 length equals 14 residues. V dropped 7 bases and J dropped 0 bases, with 10 bases sitting between them. Germline loops: CDR1 LNHDA, CDR2 SQIVND (reference sequence). The CDR3 coding sequence is TGTGCCAGTAAGGTCGGGAGCTCCTACAATGAGCAGTTCTTC. This encodes CASKVGSSYNEQFF.

Judged by abundance, this clone is large. The chain couples TRBV6-8 to TRBJ1-4, with unresolved D. Germline CDR1 is MNHGY and CDR2 is SAAAGT. This CDR3 region has 12 residues. V shed 6 bases and J shed 9 bases, with 11 bases lying between them. CDR3 in amino acids: CASREPGKKLFF. The CDR3 bases are TGTGCCAGCAGGGAACCGGGGAAAAAACTGTTTTTT.

The sample holds a few counts of this clone. CDR3 DNA sequence: TGTGCCAGCAGTGAAGCACGCTCTGGAAACACCATATATTTT. Translation gives CASSEARSGNTIYF. This rearrangement joins TRBV6-1 to TRBJ1-3; D is unclear. Germline loops: CDR1 MNHNS, CDR2 SASEGT. Trimming took 0 bases from V and 0 from J, leaving 3 bases between them. This CDR3 spans 14 amino acids.

By share of the sample, this clone is medium-sized. The chain links TRBV9 to TRBJ2-4; tentative D call: TRBD1 (6 bases). Germline V gene sequence: CDR1 SGDLS, CDR2 YYNGEE. This CDR3 has 16 residues. V was trimmed by 0 bases and J by 0 bases, leaving 10 bases between them. CDR3: CASSVGAGVAKNIQYF. The CDR3 nucleotides are TGTGCCAGCAGCGTAGGGGCAGGGGTAGCCAAAAACATTCAGTACTTC.

The chain is built from TRBV6-8 and TRBJ2-1; D is ambiguous. The germline CDR1 and CDR2 sequences are MNHGY and SAAAGT. Trimming left V 2 bases short and J 9 bases short, with 8 bases between. The CDR3 has 12 amino acids. The CDR3 nucleotides are TGTGCCAGCAGTTACAATCCCGGTGAGCAGTTCTTC. This translates into CASSYNPGEQFF.

The CDR3 reads CASMTGGGDTQYF. The CDR3 DNA sequence: TGCGCCAGCATGACAGGGGGTGGAGATACGCAGTATTTT. The chain joins TRBV10-2 to TRBJ2-3, with 9 bases fitting TRBD1. J was trimmed by 5 bases and V by 7 bases; bases with no gene match: 4. The CDR3 sequence is 13 residues long. Germline V CDR1 and CDR2: WSHSY, SAAADI.

By its share, this clone is medium-sized. This chain joins TRBV11-3 and TRBJ1-3; D gene unclear. CDR1 and CDR2 (germline): SGHNT, YENEEA. CDR3 length: 16 amino acids. Trimming removed 5 bases from V and 3 bases from J, with 17 bases in between. The CDR3 spells CASSPTPGLVGNTIYF. CDR3 sequence (DNA): TGTGCCAGCAGCCCAACCCCCGGGCTCGTTGGAAACACCATATATTTT.

This sequence joins TRBV6-8 and TRBJ2-3, with TRBD1 as a possible D gene (6 bases). Germline V lookup: CDR1 MNHGY, CDR2 SAAAGT. V gave up 6 bases and J gave up 7 bases, with 35 bases separating them. CDR3 length: 20 residues. The CDR3 spells CASSPYRFQGIQGGRNTQYF. The CDR3 DNA is TGTGCCAGCAGCCCCTATAGGTTCCAGGGGATTCAGGGCGGCAGAAATACGCAGTATTTT.

The genes are TRBV5-1 and TRBJ1-2; 8 bases line up with TRBD1. The V gene's germline CDR1 is SGHRS and CDR2 YFSETQ. This CDR3 spans 16 amino acids. J gave up 4 bases and V 0 bases, and 8 bases lay outside the gene matches. CDR3: CASSLDGQGGSYGYTF. The CDR3 DNA follows: TGCGCCAGCAGCTTGGACGGACAGGGAGGGAGCTATGGCTACACCTTC.